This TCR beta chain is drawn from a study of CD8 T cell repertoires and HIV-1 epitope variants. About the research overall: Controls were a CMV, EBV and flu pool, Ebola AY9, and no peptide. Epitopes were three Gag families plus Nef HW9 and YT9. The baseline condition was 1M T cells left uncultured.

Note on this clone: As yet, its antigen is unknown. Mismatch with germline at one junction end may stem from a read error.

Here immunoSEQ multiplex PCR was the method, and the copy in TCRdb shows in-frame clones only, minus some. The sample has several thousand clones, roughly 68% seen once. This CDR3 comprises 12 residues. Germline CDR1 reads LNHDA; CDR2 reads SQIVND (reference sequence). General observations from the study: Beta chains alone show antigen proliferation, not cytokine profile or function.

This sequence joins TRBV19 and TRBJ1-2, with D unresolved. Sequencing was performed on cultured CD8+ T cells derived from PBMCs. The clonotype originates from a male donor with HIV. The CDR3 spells CASSPGPRGYAF. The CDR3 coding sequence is TGTGCCAGTAGTCCTGGACCAAGAGGCTACGCCTTC.